Described below is a single T cell receptor (beta chain) sequence and its context. Its specificity is not known. Profiled with immunoSEQ multiplex PCR; TCRdb holds only in-frame clones, not every one. The table has roughly 420,000 clones, approximately 89% seen once. This specimen comes from a study of Ad26.COV2.S vaccination and SARS-CoV-2 variants. Study at large: Into the muscle, Ad26.COV2.S was dosed once or twice, 56 days apart.

CDR3 size: 14 residues. V shed 2 bases and J shed 4 bases, with 8 bases lying between them. The germline V gene has CDR1 KGHDR and CDR2 SFDVKD. Points from the study as a whole: While placebo recipients had lower spike-specific TCR breadth, vaccine recipients had more. Placebo and vaccine recipients had non-spike TCR breadth that was similar.

Treatment specified: some 19 received Ad26.COV2.S at low or high dose, single or two shots; five or six received placebo; per-sample allocation not given. Sampling happened 63 days after the first vaccine or placebo injection. This material consisted of peripheral blood, taken in a trial of Ad26.COV2.S vaccine versus placebo. The TCR sequence derives from a person between 18 and 59 years old who received the Ad26.COV2.S COVID-19 vaccine or a placebo. V usage is TRBV24-1 and J usage is TRBJ1-5; D uncertain. CDR3 protein: CATSDYRVNQPQHF. CDR3 in DNA: TGTGCCACCAGTGATTACCGGGTTAATCAGCCCCAGCATTTT.